This is a list of T cell receptor beta chains from one sample in a study of molecular identifiers for immune sequencing clone quantification. MiXCR, applied by TCRdb to the PCR reads, yields one record per CDR3 protein. In the table there are about 510,000 distinct CDR3 sequences, about 22% of which are singletons. Sequenced input: naive CD8+ T cells from blood, with Jurkat cell RNA spiked in. These receptors all come from a human donor in good health. Some libraries in this study had Jurkat cell RNA spiked in. The CDR3 runs from the conserved cysteine through the conserved F or W. Fields, in order: clone size, J gene, V gene, D gene, CDR3 protein. A D gene is named only where the DNA matches it firmly. Clone size, where shown, is once, few, many, or a class for clones that have expanded.

many,TRBJ2-7,TRBV29-1,TRBD2,CSVGLAGESEQYF
-,TRBJ1-2,TRBV27,TRBD1,CASSLFQGAFGYTF
many,TRBJ1-3,TRBV5-1,-,CASSLAEHSGNTIYF
-,TRBJ2-1,TRBV12-3/TRBV12-4,-,CASSTMIEQFF
-,TRBJ1-4,TRBV25-1,TRBD1,CAPRGRGRLLTNEKLFF
few,TRBJ2-1,TRBV7-9,TRBD1,CASSLVGTGGNEQFF
few,TRBJ2-1,TRBV15,-,CATSRDRQGGNEQFF
few,TRBJ2-3,TRBV4-3,TRBD2,CASSQETTSGITDTQYF
many,TRBJ1-4,TRBV29-1,-,CSVFVRQSEGEKLFF
-,TRBJ2-1,TRBV2,-,CASSDSLRLNEQFF
many,TRBJ2-2,TRBV29-1,-,CSAIPGTANTGELFF
many,TRBJ2-3,TRBV5-6,TRBD1,CASRPQGALPDTQYF
-,TRBJ2-2,TRBV2,-,CASRMGHGAGELFF
-,TRBJ1-3,TRBV9,-,CASSPSGAAPSGNTIYF
-,TRBJ1-1,TRBV30,-,CAWSVPGRSPIWTEAFF
few,TRBJ2-7,TRBV4-1,-,CASSLTTASSYEQYF
few,TRBJ2-5,TRBV5-6,TRBD2,CASSQGLAGVLQETQYF
-,TRBJ2-1,TRBV20-1,-,CSAPMFGEPYNEQFF
many,TRBJ2-2,TRBV9,-,CASSVGGGGFGTGELFF
once,TRBJ2-7,TRBV7-6,TRBD2,CASGREGAYEQYF
few,TRBJ2-5,TRBV19,TRBD1,CASSATGGALETQYF
many,TRBJ2-3,TRBV6-5,-,CASSYNTLGDTQYF
many,TRBJ1-5,TRBV7-2,-,CASSATAGGGQPQHF